This TCR beta chain was captured in a study of T cell responses to AZD1222 COVID-19 vaccine. CDR1 and CDR2 from the germline V gene are MDHEN and SYDVKM. The CDR3 runs 13 residues. The ends were cut back, 7 bases at V and 0 bases at J, with 9 bases in the middle. The study pooled second doses at about 4 or about 12 weeks. Profiling relied on immunoSEQ multiplex PCR, and the TCRdb table lists in-frame clones only, not all of them. The top ten hold approximately 10% of the sample, which has just under 35,000 clones, over 75% seen once. This clone was found a few times. This TCR was recovered from an adult who received the AZD1222 COVID-19 vaccine. V usage is TRBV28 and J usage is TRBJ1-1; unclear D gene. The sequencing used peripheral blood, collected 28 days after the second AZD1222 dose. CDR3 region: CASIEALNTEAFF. The CDR3, as DNA: TGTGCCAGCATAGAGGCCTTGAACACTGAAGCTTTCTTT.